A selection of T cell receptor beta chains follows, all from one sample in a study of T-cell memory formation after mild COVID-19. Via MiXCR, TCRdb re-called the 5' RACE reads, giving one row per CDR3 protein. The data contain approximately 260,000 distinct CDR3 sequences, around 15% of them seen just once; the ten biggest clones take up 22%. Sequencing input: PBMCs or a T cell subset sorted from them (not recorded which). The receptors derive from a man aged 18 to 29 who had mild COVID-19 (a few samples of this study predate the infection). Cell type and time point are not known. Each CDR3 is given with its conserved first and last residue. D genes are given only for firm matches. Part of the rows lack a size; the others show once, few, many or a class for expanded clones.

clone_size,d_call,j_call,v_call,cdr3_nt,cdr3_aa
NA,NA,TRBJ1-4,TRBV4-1,TGCGCCAGCAGCCCGCGCGGGGCGCTTATTGAAAAACTGTTTTTT,CASSPRGALIEKLFF
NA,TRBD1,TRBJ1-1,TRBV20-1,TGCAGTGCACCGACTACAGGGGGATACACTGAAGCTTTCTTT,CSAPTTGGYTEAFF
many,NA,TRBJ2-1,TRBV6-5,TGTGCCAGCAGTTTCTCGCCGGGACAAGATTCCTACAATGAGCAGTTCTTC,CASSFSPGQDSYNEQFF
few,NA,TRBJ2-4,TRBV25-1,TGTGCCAGCAGTGAAGGGGGGGCGGCCGGCAAAAACATTCAGTACTTC,CASSEGGAAGKNIQYF
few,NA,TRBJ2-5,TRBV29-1,TGCAGCGTTGAAGATCTACTGATCCAAGAGACCCAGTACTTC,CSVEDLLIQETQYF
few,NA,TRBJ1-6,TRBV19,TGTGCCAGTAACCGAGCCTATAATTCACCCCTCCACTTT,CASNRAYNSPLHF
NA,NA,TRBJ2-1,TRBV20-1,TGCAGTGCTAGAGATCGGGCAGGTAGCTCCTACAATGAGCAGTTCTTC,CSARDRAGSSYNEQFF
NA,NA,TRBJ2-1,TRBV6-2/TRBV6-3,TGTGCCAGCACCTTGGACACCTACAATGAGCAGTTCTTC,CASTLDTYNEQFF
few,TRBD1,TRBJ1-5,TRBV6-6,TGTGCCAGCAGTTATGAGGGGGCGCTCGGACAGCCCCAGCATTTT,CASSYEGALGQPQHF
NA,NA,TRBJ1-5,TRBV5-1,TGCGCCAGCAGCCCCTCAGGGATGAGCAATCAGCCCCAGCATTTT,CASSPSGMSNQPQHF
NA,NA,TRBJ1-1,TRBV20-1,TGCAGTGCTAGATCGGGGGGAAGACGGGACACTGAAGCTTTCTTT,CSARSGGRRDTEAFF
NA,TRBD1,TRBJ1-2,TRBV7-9,TGTGCCAGCAGCAACAACAGGGGCCATGGCTACACCTTC,CASSNNRGHGYTF
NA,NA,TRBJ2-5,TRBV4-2,TGTGCCAGCAGCCAAGGGGGTAGCGCAGAGACCCAGTACTTC,CASSQGGSAETQYF
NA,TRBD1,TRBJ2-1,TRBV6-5,TGTGCCAGCAGTTTTAGACAGGGGAGGAATGAGCAGTTCTTC,CASSFRQGRNEQFF
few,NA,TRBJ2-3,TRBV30,TGTGCTAGGGGTAGCACAGATACGCAGTATTTT,CARGSTDTQYF
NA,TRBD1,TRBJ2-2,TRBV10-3,TGTGCCATCTCCCCACAGGGGTCAGCGAACACCGGGGAGCTGTTTTTT,CAISPQGSANTGELFF
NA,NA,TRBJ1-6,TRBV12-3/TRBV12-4,TGTGCCAGCGTCAGGGTTCTTAATTCACCCCTCCACTTT,CASVRVLNSPLHF
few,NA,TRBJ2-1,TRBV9,TGTGCCAGCAGCGCTCCCCGGTGGCAGAATGAGCAGTTCTTC,CASSAPRWQNEQFF
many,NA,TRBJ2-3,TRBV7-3,TGTGCCAGCAGCTTAACCGGGGCATTCACAGATACGCAGTATTTT,CASSLTGAFTDTQYF
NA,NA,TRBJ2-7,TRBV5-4,TGTGCCAGCAGCTTCCAGGGGAACTACGAGCAGTACTTC,CASSFQGNYEQYF
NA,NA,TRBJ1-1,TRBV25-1,TGTGCCAGCAGTTGGGGGGACACTGAAGCTTTCTTT,CASSWGDTEAFF
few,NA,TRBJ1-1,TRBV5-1,TGCGCCAGCCGAAACGGCAGGGTTCTCAGCACTGAAGCTTTCTTT,CASRNGRVLSTEAFF
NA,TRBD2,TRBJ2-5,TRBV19,TGTGCCAGTAGTATGACTAGCGGGGGGCTTACAACCCAGTACTTC,CASSMTSGGLTTQYF
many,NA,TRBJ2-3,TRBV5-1,TGCGCCAGCAGCTCCGGGGGCCGAGCTGTCGATACGCAGTATTTT,CASSSGGRAVDTQYF
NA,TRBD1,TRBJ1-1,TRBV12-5,TGTGCTAGTGGTACCGCCGGGACAGGGGGTCTCACTGAAGCTTTCTTT,CASGTAGTGGLTEAFF
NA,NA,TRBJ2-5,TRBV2,TGTGCCAGCACCCGGCAGGGCGGAGAGACCCAGTACTTC,CASTRQGGETQYF
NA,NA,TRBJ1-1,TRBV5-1,TGCGCCAGCAGCCCGGATACAGGGAACACTGAAGCTTTCTTT,CASSPDTGNTEAFF
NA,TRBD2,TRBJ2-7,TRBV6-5,TGTGCCAGCAGTACTGTAGCGGGGGGTCCCTACGAGCAGTACTTC,CASSTVAGGPYEQYF
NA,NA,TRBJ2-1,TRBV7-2,TGTGCCAGCAGCGCCTCGACGCGGCAGTTCTTC,CASSASTRQFF
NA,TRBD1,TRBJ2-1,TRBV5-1,TGCGCCAGCAGCACCGGACAGGGGAGCTCCTACAATGAGCAGTTCTTC,CASSTGQGSSYNEQFF
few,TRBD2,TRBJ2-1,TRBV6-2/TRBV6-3,TGTGCCAGCGAAGGGACTAGCGGGGGGCATGAGCAGTTCTTC,CASEGTSGGHEQFF
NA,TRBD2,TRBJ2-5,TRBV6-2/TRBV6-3,TGTGCCAGCAGGAGGCCTAGCGGCCAAGAGACCCAGTACTTC,CASRRPSGQETQYF
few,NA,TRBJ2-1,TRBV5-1,TGCGCCAGCAGCATTTGGGACACTTACAATGAGCAGTTCTTC,CASSIWDTYNEQFF
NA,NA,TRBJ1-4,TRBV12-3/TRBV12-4,TGTGCCAGCAGAGGGGGGACTAATGAAAAACTGTTTTTT,CASRGGTNEKLFF
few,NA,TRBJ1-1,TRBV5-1,TGCGCCAGCAGCTTTAACATGAACACTGAAGCTTTCTTT,CASSFNMNTEAFF